The 21 T cell receptor beta chains reported below all come from one sample, sequenced in a study of cytomegalovirus exposure and HLA in healthy donors. The primer mix had 60 Vbeta and 13 Jbeta primers. Libraries were prepared by immunoSEQ multiplex PCR; TCRdb keeps only in-frame clonotypes and omits some of them. The sample yields approximately 190,000 clones, roughly 80% seen once. The specimen was PBMCs. Every receptor here comes from a man aged 40-49 years in good health and CMV-seropositive.

The chain links TRBV5-6 to TRBJ1-3, with a weak D call TRBD1 (6 bases). The CDR3 is 13 residues long. The ends were cut back, 3 bases at V and 4 bases at J, with 8 bases in the middle. The germline V gene encodes CDR1 SGHDT and CDR2 YYEEEE. The CDR3 spells CASSSGVGNTIYF. CDR3 DNA: TGTGCCAGCAGCTCAGGGGTCGGAAACACCATATATTTT.

The genes are TRBV6-1 and TRBJ1-2, with no clear D. Germline V gene lookup returns CDR1 MNHNS and CDR2 SASEGT. Trimming stripped 5 bases from V and 5 bases from J, with 9 bases between. There are 12 residues in the CDR3. The CDR3 region is CASSLGHYGYTF. The CDR3 coding sequence is TGTGCCAGCAGTCTGGGCCATTATGGCTACACCTTC.

The chain uses TRBV4-1 and TRBJ2-5, with D perhaps TRBD1 (6 bases). CDR3 length equals 15 residues. The V end lost 4 bases, the J end lost 1 base, and 13 bases lay between the germline ends. CDR1 and CDR2 (germline): MGHRA, YSYEKL. The chain's CDR3 is CASSLDQGPQETQYF. CDR3 nucleotide sequence: TGCGCCAGCAGCCTCGACCAGGGGCCCCAAGAGACCCAGTACTTC.

The chain carries TRBV4-2 and TRBJ2-1, with D tentatively TRBD2 (6 bases). The germline V gene encodes CDR1 LGHNA and CDR2 YNFKEQ. V was shortened by 4 bases and J by 8 bases, with 18 bases between the two germline ends. The CDR3 has 15 amino acids. The CDR3 DNA reads TGTGCCAGCAGCCCCGCGGGCGGGGTGTTCGATGAGCAGTTCTTC. Translation: CASSPAGGVFDEQFF.

V is TRBV19 and J is TRBJ2-3, with 7 bases aligning to TRBD2. CDR1 and CDR2 (germline): LNHDA, SQIVND (reference sequence). The CDR3 loop spans 14 amino acids. V lost 5 bases and J lost 5; bases outside the gene matches: 7. CDR3 in DNA: TGTGCCAGTAGTCCGCTAGCGGACCGAGATACGCAGTATTTT. This encodes CASSPLADRDTQYF. The whole variable domain, filled in from reference TRBV19 and TRBJ2-3, reads DGGITQSPKYLFRKEGQNVTLSCEQNLNHDAMYWYRQDPGQGLRLIYYSQIVNDFQKGDIAEGYSVSREKKESFPLTVTSAQKNPTAFYLCASSPLADRDTQYFGPGTRLTVL.

The rearrangement uses TRBV6-5 and TRBJ1-2; 7 bases match TRBD1. Germline values: CDR1 MNHEY, CDR2 SVGAGI. Trimming cost V 7 bases and J 8 bases; bases outside gene matches: 10. The CDR3 length is 13 residues. DNA for the CDR3: TGTGCCAGCACCGACAGGGCGGAGGGGGGCTACACCTTC. This encodes CASTDRAEGGYTF.

The chain employs TRBV19 and TRBJ2-5; D remains unclear. The germline V and J ends were trimmed by 6 bases and 4 bases, with 9 bases remaining between them. Germline values: CDR1 LNHDA, CDR2 SQIVND (reference sequence). The CDR3 runs 12 residues. CDR3 sequence reads: CASRTLGETQYF. CDR3 in DNA: TGTGCCAGTAGGACACTCGGAGAGACCCAGTACTTC.

This chain connects TRBV14 to TRBJ2-5; TRBD2 agrees at 11 bases. This CDR3 comprises 16 residues. Per the germline V gene, CDR1 is SGHDN and CDR2 is FVKESK. The J segment lost 5 bases and the V segment lost 4 bases, leaving 9 bases of the junction unmatched. CDR3 nucleotides: TGTGCCAGCAGCCGCCCCGGGACTAGCGGTACGGAGACCCAGTACTTC. It yields the protein CASSRPGTSGTETQYF.

The rearrangement links TRBV30 to TRBJ1-2; D is unclear. Trimming took 3 bases from V and 1 from J, leaving 6 bases between them. CDR3 length: 12 amino acids. Germline loops: CDR1 GTSNPN, CDR2 SVGIG (reference sequence). CDR3 bases: TGTGCCTGGAGGAGGAGTAACTATGGCTACACCTTC. Protein product: CAWRRSNYGYTF.

This clone turned up a few times. The chain joins TRBV7-6 to TRBJ2-7, with D possibly matching TRBD1 (6 bases). CDR1 SGHVS and CDR2 FNYEAQ come from the germline V gene. The V gene lost 1 base and the J gene lost 3 bases, with 13 bases spanning the gap. The CDR3 is 15 amino acids. The CDR3 bases are TGTGCCAGCAGCTTAGAGGCCGGGACAAACTACGAGCAGTACTTC. Its translation is CASSLEAGTNYEQYF.

V and J are TRBV28 and TRBJ2-2; 10 nucleotides line up with TRBD1. Per the germline V gene, CDR1 is MDHEN and CDR2 is SYDVKM. This CDR3 has 18 amino acids. V dropped 5 bases and J dropped 4; count of bases not matched to a gene: 13. This CDR3 reads CASSPPGQGILFTGELFF. CDR3 nucleotide sequence: TGTGCCAGCAGTCCCCCGGGACAGGGGATTTTATTCACCGGGGAGCTGTTTTTT.

The V and J genes are TRBV29-1 and TRBJ2-5; D possibly corresponds to TRBD1 (7 bases). This CDR3 contains 13 residues. CDR1 SQVTM and CDR2 ANQGSEA come from the germline V gene. Trimming pared 5 bases from V and 4 bases from J, leaving 14 bases between. The CDR3 spells CSVQGGRGETQYF. The DNA for the CDR3 is TGCAGCGTTCAGGGGGGCCGGGGAGAGACCCAGTACTTC.

As DNA, the CDR3 is TGCGCCAGCAGCTTGGAAACTCCGTGGCAGGGCGACGAGCAGTACTTC. It codes for CASSLETPWQGDEQYF. The V call is TRBV5-1, the J call TRBJ2-7; a weak D match, TRBD1 (5 bases). The CDR3 is made up of 16 amino acids. The V end lost 0 bases, the J end lost 5 bases, and 18 bases lay between the germline ends. The germline V gene has CDR1 SGHRS and CDR2 YFSETQ. Full variable domain (missing parts from reference TRBV5-1 and TRBJ2-7): KAGVTQTPRYLIKTRGQQVTLSCSPISGHRSVSWYQQTPGQGLQFLFEYFSETQRNKGNFPGRFSGRQFSNSRSEMNVSTLELGDSALYLCASSLETPWQGDEQYFGPGTRLTVT.

The chain couples TRBV7-2 to TRBJ2-4; perhaps TRBD1 as D (5 bases). Germline V gene sequence: CDR1 SGHTA, CDR2 FQGNSA. This CDR3 is 14 amino acids long. The V end lost 3 bases, the J end lost 6 bases, and 12 bases lay between the germline ends. CDR3 protein: CASSFSGKGNIQYF. CDR3 DNA: TGTGCCAGCAGCTTCTCAGGGAAGGGAAACATTCAGTACTTC.

CDR3 in amino acids: CASSRGQEPGYTF. As DNA, the CDR3 is TGTGCCAGCAGCCGCGGACAGGAACCTGGCTACACCTTC. The chain recombines TRBV5-6 with TRBJ1-2; 7 bases align to TRBD1. Germline V gene data show CDR1 as SGHDT and CDR2 as YYEEEE. This CDR3 is built from 13 residues. Trimming cost V 4 bases and J 7 bases; bases outside gene matches: 7.

V is TRBV18 and J is TRBJ1-1; 8 bases match TRBD1. The CDR3 totals 15 residues. Germline V gene data show CDR1 as KGHSH and CDR2 as LQKENI. V was pared by 6 bases and J by 7 bases, with 13 bases of the junction left unmatched. DNA for the CDR3: TGTGCCAGCTCCCTCGGGACAGGTCGTGGCCTTGAAGCTTTCTTT. Protein: CASSLGTGRGLEAFF.

The chain combines TRBV6-5 with TRBJ2-7; TRBD1 matches 12 bases. V gave up 6 bases and J gave up 6 bases; unmatched junction bases: 6. The CDR3 runs 14 residues. Germline V gene sequence: CDR1 MNHEY, CDR2 SVGAGI. The CDR3 DNA follows: TGTGCCAGCAGAACCGGGACAGGGGGCCGCGAGCAGTACTTC. This gives the protein CASRTGTGGREQYF.

V gene TRBV29-1 combines with J gene TRBJ2-1; TRBD1 might be the D (6 bases). Trimming shortened V by 6 bases and J by 9 bases, and 12 bases separated the two germline ends. This CDR3 is 11 amino acids long. Looked up from germline, CDR1 is SQVTM and CDR2 is ANQGSEA. This CDR3 reads CSVDSWGEQFF. In nucleotides, the CDR3 is TGCAGCGTGGACAGCTGGGGTGAGCAGTTCTTC.

V and J are TRBV4-2 and TRBJ2-4, with 10 bases identical to TRBD1. Germline-derived CDR1 and CDR2 are LGHNA and YNFKEQ. The CDR3 is made up of 24 amino acids. V shed 3 bases, J shed 0 bases, and the junction held 26 bases outside the gene matches. The CDR3 loop reads CASSHGTGAFWEGPLSIAKNIQYF. The CDR3 coding sequence is TGTGCCAGCAGCCACGGGACAGGGGCTTTTTGGGAGGGGCCCCTGTCCATAGCCAAAAACATTCAGTACTTC.

This chain uses TRBV12-5 with TRBJ1-2; TRBD1 matches 8 bases. The CDR3 extends over 16 amino acids. Germline assignment: CDR1 LGHNT and CDR2 FRNRAP. The ends lost 2 bases at V and 4 bases at J; junction bases unmatched: 9. CDR3 protein: CASGLTGQGGGYGYTF. CDR3 bases: TGTGCTAGTGGTTTGACCGGACAGGGAGGCGGCTATGGCTACACCTTC.

The chain combines TRBV18 with TRBJ2-6; D is ambiguous. This CDR3 has 15 amino acids. The ends were cut back, 6 bases at V and 0 bases at J, with 9 bases in the middle. From germline, CDR1 is KGHSH and CDR2 LQKENI. The CDR3 nucleotides are TGTGCCAGCTCGGTGACACACTCTGGGGCCAACGTCCTGACTTTC. The encoded protein is CASSVTHSGANVLTF.